The sequence of this TCR beta chain was determined in a study of blood T cell repertoires in COVID-19. About the research overall: Samples came from the United States, Italy and Spain, spanning acute and convalescent COVID-19. T cells, B-cell-depleted T cells, or PBMCs provided the cDNA or gDNA that served as material.

Methods used by the authors: How many nucleated cells were present was estimated from reference gene primer amplification. Libraries were prepared by immunoSEQ multiplex PCR; TCRdb keeps only in-frame clonotypes and omits some of them. V and J calls and clone size are as listed in that table; D and trimming were resolved from the DNA. In the table there are approximately 70,000 clones, around 84% of which are singletons. The V gene lost 5 bases and the J gene lost 3 bases, with 10 bases spanning the gap. The CDR3 has 13 amino acids. Germline values: CDR1 KGHSH, CDR2 LQKENI. This clone has a handful of counts.

This TCR derives from a woman in her 70s with acute or convalescent COVID-19. The chain combines TRBV18 with TRBJ1-1, with D possibly matching TRBD1 (5 bases). The sample was peripheral blood. The CDR3 loop reads CASSSGGDTEAFF. CDR3 coding DNA: TGTGCCAGCTCATCTGGGGGGGACACTGAAGCTTTCTTT. The full variable domain, completed using reference TRBV18 and TRBJ1-1, is NAGVMQNPRHLVRRRGQEARLRCSPMKGHSHVYWYRQLPEEGLKFMVYLQKENIIDESGMPKERFSAEFPKEGPSILRIQQVVRGDSAAYFCASSSGGDTEAFFGQGTRLTVV.